These 13 T cell receptor beta chains came from one sample sequenced in a study of blood T cell repertoires in COVID-19. TCRdb's copy holds only in-frame clones and misses some; the assay was immunoSEQ multiplex PCR. Altogether hundreds of thousands of clones are present, around nine tenths being singletons, with the ten largest covering around a tenth. The sample comprised PBMCs or T cells enriched from blood (not recorded which). All receptors derive from a woman in her forties who had recovered from COVID-19.

For the CDR3, the DNA is TGTGCCAGCAGCCCCTCGGGCAGGGGTTATGGCTACACCTTC. Amino acids: CASSPSGRGYGYTF. The chain uses TRBV7-8 and TRBJ1-2, with D possibly TRBD1 on 6 matching bases. V was cut by 5 bases and J by 5 bases, with 15 bases left in between. Germline lookup yields CDR1 SGHVS and CDR2 FQNEAQ. The CDR3 loop spans 14 amino acids.

This clone was counted once. The chain combines TRBV12-3 or TRBV12-4 with TRBJ1-4; D is ambiguous. V was pared by 1 base and J by 7 bases, with 4 bases between. The CDR3 covers 12 residues. CDR3 bases: TGTGCCAGCAGTTTAGGGCCTGAAAAACTGTTTTTT. This codes for CASSLGPEKLFF.

V and J are TRBV29-1 and TRBJ1-5; D is possibly TRBD1 (5 bases). Germline-derived CDR1 and CDR2 are SQVTM and ANQGSEA. V was shortened by 5 bases and J by 3 bases, with 8 bases between the two germline ends. The CDR3 covers 12 residues. CDR3 protein: CSVRQPNQPQHF. CDR3 DNA sequence: TGCAGCGTTCGACAGCCCAATCAGCCCCAGCATTTT.

The V call is TRBV5-6, the J call TRBJ2-5; D gene uncertain. This CDR3 is built from 13 residues. V dropped 3 bases and J dropped 6 bases, with 12 bases sitting between them. The germline gives CDR1 SGHDT, CDR2 YYEEEE. The CDR3 region has the DNA TGTGCCAGCAGCTCTCGGTGGGCCAAGACCCAGTACTTC. Translation: CASSSRWAKTQYF.

V gene TRBV27 combines with J gene TRBJ2-3; the match to TRBD2 covers 14 bases. From germline, CDR1 is MNHEY and CDR2 SMNVEV (reference sequence). CDR3 length: 14 residues. Germline trimming cut 9 bases from V and 9 bases from J; bases unmatched to any gene: 8. The DNA for the CDR3 is TGTGCCAGTCTAGGGACTAGCGGGAGTATAACGCAGTATTTT. Translating gives CASLGTSGSITQYF.

The chain links TRBV25-1 to TRBJ2-5; no clear D gene. The CDR3 totals 13 residues. With 5 bases removed from V and 4 bases from J, the gap between germline ends came to 11 bases. The V gene's germline CDR1 is MGHDK and CDR2 SYGVNS. CDR3 nucleotide sequence: TGTGCCAGCAGTTTAGGCTCAGGAGAGACCCAGTACTTC. Its protein product is CASSLGSGETQYF.

The chain has TRBV7-2 and TRBJ1-5; TRBD1 agrees at 9 bases. Trimming at V came to 4 bases and at J to 5 bases, leaving 9 bases not matched to a gene. From germline, CDR1 is SGHTA and CDR2 FQGNSA. CDR3 length: 16 residues. CDR3 bases: TGTGCCAGCAGCTCAAGACCGGGACAGGGCCATCAGCCCCAGCATTTT. Its translation: CASSSRPGQGHQPQHF.

J is TRBJ2-7 and V is TRBV7-2; D is unresolved. CDR3 length: 11 residues. The V gene lost 3 bases and the J gene lost 4 bases, with 4 bases spanning the gap. CDR1 and CDR2 from the germline V gene are SGHTA and FQGNSA. CDR3 loop: CASSFKYEQYF. The CDR3 DNA reads as TGTGCCAGCAGCTTTAAATACGAGCAGTACTTC.

The CDR3 spells CASSVDGTGSGYTF. The CDR3 DNA sequence: TGTGCCAGCAGCGTAGATGGGACAGGGAGCGGCTACACCTTC. V gene TRBV9 combines with J gene TRBJ1-2; 9 positions agree with TRBD1. J lost 8 bases, V lost 0 bases, and 5 bases had no gene match. From germline, CDR1 is SGDLS and CDR2 YYNGEE. CDR3 length: 14 residues. The full variable domain, its missing parts supplied by reference TRBV9 and TRBJ1-2, is DSGVTQTPKHLITATGQRVTLRCSPRSGDLSVYWYQQSLDQGLQFLIQYYNGEERAKGNILERFSAQQFPDLHSELNLSSLELGDSALYFCASSVDGTGSGYTFGSGTRLTVV.

The V gene is TRBV3-1 (or the pseudogene TRBV3-2), the J gene TRBJ2-7; 8 positions agree with TRBD1. The CDR3 has 16 amino acids. CDR1 is LGHDT, CDR2 YNNKEL, per germline (reference sequence). V gave up 4 bases and J gave up 2 bases; unmatched junction bases: 10. Here the CDR3 DNA reads TGTGCCAGCAGCCTTGGGGTGGTACAGGGGGCCTACGAGCAGTACTTC. It codes for CASSLGVVQGAYEQYF.

The V and J genes are TRBV18 and TRBJ1-3; the D gene is possibly TRBD1 (6 bases). The CDR3 loop spans 16 amino acids. From germline, CDR1 is KGHSH and CDR2 LQKENI. V lost 3 bases and J 0 bases, leaving 12 bases between the germline ends. The CDR3 region is CASSPRQGSSGNTIYF. The DNA for the CDR3 is TGTGCCAGCTCACCGAGGCAGGGGAGCTCTGGAAACACCATATATTTT.

The chain recombines TRBV4-3 with TRBJ1-3; 7 positions match TRBD1. CDR1 and CDR2 from the germline V gene are LGHNA and YSLEER. The CDR3 contains 16 residues. Losses at the gene ends were 3 bases for V and 0 bases for J; bases not matched to a gene: 5. CDR3 protein: CASSQATGSSGNTIYF. The CDR3 nucleotides read TGCGCCAGCAGCCAGGCGACAGGGTCCTCTGGAAACACCATATATTTT.

This chain joins TRBV18 and TRBJ2-5; weak D call: TRBD1 (5 bases). This CDR3 has 15 residues. Germline V gives CDR1 KGHSH, CDR2 LQKENI. V lost 3 bases to trimming and J lost 0 bases, with 11 bases between them. The CDR3 DNA reads as TGTGCCAGCTCACCCCGTGTCAGGGACCAAGAGACCCAGTACTTC. Protein sequence: CASSPRVRDQETQYF.